This T cell receptor beta chain was captured in a study of monozygotic twins with inflammatory bowel disease. The study's findings and limits: Possibly because of limited power, concordant and discordant twins showed no difference in repertoire similarity. TCRbeta inverse Simpson diversity was decreased in IBD patients versus healthy co-twins.

Germline V CDR1 and CDR2: KGHSH, LQKENI. This CDR3 has 14 residues. A word on this clonotype: Antigen unknown.

UMIs were attached via template switching, each with a 6-nucleotide sample barcode. TCRdb reprocessed the 5' RACE reads, with one entry per CDR3 protein and no DNA. The sample features around 200,000 distinct CDR3 sequences, with less than 2% in its top ten. The specimen sequenced was blood. The receptor was isolated from a human donor with ulcerative colitis or Crohn's disease, or a healthy co-twin of an affected twin (not recorded which). This sequence joins TRBV18 and TRBJ2-1; checking the TCRdb D call of TRBD1 is not possible without DNA. CDR3 sequence: CASSPRDRPHEQFF.